This T cell receptor beta chain originates from a study of T cell repertoires in cytomegalovirus infection. Germline V gene lookup returns CDR1 MNHEY and CDR2 SMNVEV (reference sequence). The V end was cut by 2 bases, the J end by 7 bases, with 8 bases between. The CDR3 runs 12 residues. A single record per CDR3 protein comes from TCRdb applying MiXCR to the reads. This table holds 300,000 or so distinct CDR3 sequences, just under 25% found once. A remark on this clonotype: As yet, its antigen is unknown.

The chain has TRBV27 and TRBJ1-1; D perhaps matches TRBD1 (5 bases). The sample consisted of cultured PBMCs, taken from culture after CMV antigen stimulation. This receptor was obtained from a human donor in good health (CMV status not recorded). Some clones in this sample may be carry-over from other donors' samples. CDR3: CASSLDGGEAFF. CDR3 coding DNA: TGTGCCAGCAGTTTAGACGGGGGTGAAGCTTTCTTT.